This T cell receptor beta chain was recorded in a study of early T cells in non-severe SARS-CoV-2 infection. TCRdb reprocessed the 5' RACE reads via MiXCR and lists one record per CDR3 protein. The repertoire holds 25,000 to 35,000 distinct CDR3 sequences, with 3% to 5% as singletons. The sample comprised whole blood. The sequence came from an adult who was a healthcare worker with PCR-confirmed SARS-CoV-2 infection or an uninfected control (not recorded which).

CDR3 sequence reads: CASSYLGQGHYNEQFF. CDR3 DNA: TGTGCCAGCAGTTACTTGGGACAGGGCCATTACAATGAGCAGTTCTTC. The chain combines TRBV6-2 or TRBV6-3 with TRBJ2-1; 9 bases match TRBD1. Germline V gene lookup returns CDR1 MNHEY and CDR2 SVGEGT. This CDR3 is built from 16 residues. J was trimmed by 4 bases and V by 1 base; bases with no gene match: 5.